This TCR beta chain was identified in a study of T-cell memory formation after mild COVID-19. Study background: Among the donors, TCR clusters were largely specific to each donor. General study results and limits: Contracting clones localized mainly to CM and EM when CD4+ and mainly to EMRA when CD8+. Some responding clones appeared in pre-infection memory, suggesting cross-reactive memory joined.

The V end lost 7 bases, the J end lost 2 bases, and 14 bases lay between the germline ends. Germline assignment: CDR1 ENHRY and CDR2 SYGVKD. The CDR3 is 14 amino acids. TCRdb re-analysed the 5' RACE reads in MiXCR, keeping a single row per CDR3 protein. The repertoire holds roughly 400,000 distinct CDR3 sequences, around 24% seen once, with roughly 9.7% in the top ten. This clonotype occurred once. Antigen unknown. V usage is TRBV10-3 and J usage is TRBJ1-2; unclear D gene. The sequenced material came from PBMCs or a T cell subset sorted from them (not recorded which). This receptor was identified in an adult woman who had mild COVID-19 (a few samples of this study predate the infection). Cell type and time point are not known. The CDR3 here is CAIKPRTENYGYTF. CDR3 nucleotides: TGTGCCATCAAACCCCGGACGGAGAACTATGGCTACACCTTC.